The source of this TCR beta chain is a study of beta chain features in type 1 diabetes. For the study at large: Investigators examined some 110,000,000 sorted cells across all samples. General study points: Relative to healthy donors, patients appeared to have naive, central memory and Treg TCRB repertoires that were more similar. VDJ junctions in type 1 diabetes patients carried more deletions and fewer insertions.

This clone was seen only a few times. No antigen is known for it. There are 15 residues in the CDR3. The germline CDR1 and CDR2 sequences are SGHDT and YYEEEE. V was cut by 7 bases and J by 9 bases, with 23 bases left in between. Expressed TCRB transcripts were sequenced, since all the RNA that had been isolated was reverse transcribed. The method was immunoSEQ multiplex PCR; TCRdb's version includes in-frame clones alone and lacks a portion of them. The data show about 220,000 clones, approximately 11% seen once. V gene TRBV5-6 combines with J gene TRBJ2-1, with a tentative D call TRBD2 (6 bases). What was sequenced was central memory CD4+ T cells from blood. The sequence derives from a young man in good health. The DNA of the CDR3 is TGTGCCAGCTCGAGCGTCGGCGGGATTGGGGTTGAGCAGTTCTTC. Residues: CASSSVGGIGVEQFF.